The 32 T cell receptor beta chains given below trace back to one sample, sequenced in a study of blood T cell repertoires in COVID-19. Profiling relied on immunoSEQ multiplex PCR, and the TCRdb table lists in-frame clones only, not all of them. The sample contains fewer than 150,000 clones, roughly four fifths of which appear only once. The specimen was PBMCs or T cells enriched from blood (not recorded which). The receptors stem from a man aged 25 to 40 who had recovered from COVID-19.

The V call is TRBV9, the J call TRBJ2-2, with D possibly TRBD1 on 6 matching bases. CDR3 length equals 15 residues. The germline V and J ends were trimmed by 3 bases and 3 bases, with 12 bases remaining between them. CDR1 and CDR2 from the germline V gene are SGDLS and YYNGEE. CDR3 nucleotides: TGTGCCAGCAGCGGAGACAGGATTTACACCGGGGAGCTGTTTTTT. Residues: CASSGDRIYTGELFF.

This chain uses TRBV2 with TRBJ1-5; no clear D gene. The CDR3 is made up of 13 amino acids. The germline V gene has CDR1 SNHLY and CDR2 FYNNEI. V was clipped by 6 bases and J by 6 bases, with 12 bases between them. As DNA, the CDR3 is TGTGCCAGCAGAGGACTCCCCGGTCAGCCCCAGCATTTT. Protein: CASRGLPGQPQHF.

The rearrangement joins TRBV4-2 to TRBJ1-2, with D possibly being TRBD1 (6 bases). The CDR3 is 15 amino acids. Germline assignment: CDR1 LGHNA and CDR2 YNFKEQ. V lost 1 base, J lost 4 bases, and 13 bases lay in between. The CDR3 region has the DNA TGTGCCAGCAGCCAAGGAGGGGGGGCAGTCTATGGCTACACCTTC. It is translated as CASSQGGGAVYGYTF.

The chain carries TRBV2 and TRBJ1-2; 8 bases are a match to TRBD1. The V gene end was trimmed by 5 bases and the J gene end by 4 bases; junction bases not matched to a gene: 6. CDR1 and CDR2 from the germline V gene are SNHLY and FYNNEI. This CDR3 has 14 amino acids. The CDR3 here is CASSTGQDVYGYTF. The CDR3 nucleotides are TGTGCCAGCAGTACGGGACAGGACGTCTATGGCTACACCTTC.

The rearrangement joins TRBV9 to TRBJ2-2; TRBD2 aligns across 7 bases. Germline V gene data show CDR1 as SGDLS and CDR2 as YYNGEE. This CDR3 region has 14 residues. Trimming cost V 2 bases and J 3 bases; bases outside gene matches: 1. CDR3 coding DNA: TGTGCCAGCAGCGTGGGGGGGGACACCGGGGAGCTGTTTTTT. This codes for CASSVGGDTGELFF. Drawing the rest from reference TRBV9 and TRBJ2-2, the complete variable domain is DSGVTQTPKHLITATGQRVTLRCSPRSGDLSVYWYQQSLDQGLQFLIQYYNGEERAKGNILERFSAQQFPDLHSELNLSSLELGDSALYFCASSVGGDTGELFFGEGSRLTVL.

The CDR3 protein is CASSEAGKNQPQHF. The CDR3 DNA reads TGTGCCAGCAGTGAGGCCGGGAAAAATCAGCCCCAGCATTTT. This rearrangement joins TRBV27 to TRBJ1-5; no clear D gene. The germline gives CDR1 MNHEY, CDR2 SMNVEV (reference sequence). The CDR3 length is 14 residues. With 5 bases removed from V and 4 bases from J, the gap between germline ends came to 12 bases.

The chain links TRBV11-2 to TRBJ1-1; no firm D call. Trimming stripped 1 base from V and 1 base from J, with 13 bases between. Germline values: CDR1 SGHAT, CDR2 FQNNGV. The CDR3 sequence is 16 residues long. The CDR3 is CASSLVGKTGNTEAFF. In DNA, the CDR3 is TGTGCCAGCAGCTTAGTCGGGAAGACTGGGAACACTGAAGCTTTCTTT.

The chain is built from TRBV7-2 and TRBJ2-7; TRBD1 agrees at 8 bases. Germline trimming cut 5 bases from V and 6 bases from J; bases unmatched to any gene: 12. The CDR3 contains 15 residues. The germline V gene has CDR1 SGHTA and CDR2 FQGNSA. CDR3: CASSIQGGGLGEQYF. In DNA, the CDR3 is TGTGCCAGCAGCATACAGGGGGGCGGCTTGGGCGAGCAGTACTTC.

V gene TRBV30 combines with J gene TRBJ2-7; 9 bases are a match to TRBD2. Germline V CDR1 and CDR2: GTSNPN, SVGIG (reference sequence). Trimming took 0 bases from V and 2 from J; bases not matched to a gene: 14. The CDR3 is 18 residues long. The CDR3 DNA sequence: TGTGCCTGGAGTGTACCGGGGGCTAGCGGGATGATGACCTACGAGCAGTACTTC. Protein: CAWSVPGASGMMTYEQYF.

This clone was found a few times. The chain links TRBV12-1 to TRBJ2-7; the listed D gene, TRBD2, was not tested against the DNA. TRBV12-1 is classified as a pseudogene. The CDR3 has 16 residues. This chain's CDR3 is CASTLLTSGCSYEQYV. CDR3 coding DNA: TGTGCCAGCACCCTCCTCACAAGCGGTTGCTCCTACGAGCAGTACGTC.

This clone was counted between two and nine times. J is TRBJ2-5 and V is TRBV6-5; the D gene is possibly TRBD1 (5 bases). Germline V CDR1 and CDR2: MNHEY, SVGAGI. This CDR3 is built from 14 residues. Trimming took off 7 bases at V and 5 bases at J, with 17 bases between the two ends. In DNA form, the CDR3 reads TGTGCCAGCAAGTCCAGGGAAGGAGTGGAGACCCAGTACTTC. Protein: CASKSREGVETQYF.

The rearrangement joins TRBV24-1 to TRBJ2-1, with 9 bases identical to TRBD1. CDR3 length: 15 amino acids. CDR1 KGHDR and CDR2 SFDVKD come from the germline V gene. With 4 bases clipped from V and 6 bases from J, the junction kept 6 bases outside the gene matches. CDR3 sequence reads: CATSDPGQGTNEQFF. The CDR3 nucleotides read TGTGCCACCAGTGACCCGGGACAGGGTACCAATGAGCAGTTCTTC.

This clone was detected once. The rearrangement links TRBV3-1 (or the pseudogene TRBV3-2) to TRBJ2-1; D possibly corresponds to TRBD1 (7 bases). The germline CDR1 and CDR2 sequences are LGHDT and YNNKEL (reference sequence). The V and J ends lost 0 bases and 3 bases respectively, with 12 bases between them. The CDR3 totals 16 residues. CDR3 sequence reads: CASSQDAGQNYNEQFF. The CDR3 region has the DNA TGTGCCAGCAGCCAAGATGCGGGACAGAACTACAATGAGCAGTTCTTC.

This clone appeared once. The rearrangement links TRBV6-5 to TRBJ1-6; D unresolved. The CDR3 is made up of 13 amino acids. Germline CDR1 MNHEY, CDR2 SVGAGI. Trimming left V 7 bases short and J 6 bases short, with 10 bases between. This CDR3 is CASTKRVNSPLHF. Here the CDR3 DNA reads TGTGCCAGCACAAAGCGAGTTAATTCACCCCTCCACTTT.

V gene TRBV27 combines with J gene TRBJ2-1; D might be TRBD2 (5 bases). This CDR3 has 15 amino acids. Trimming stripped 4 bases from V and 8 bases from J, with 18 bases between. Germline V gene lookup returns CDR1 MNHEY and CDR2 SMNVEV (reference sequence). CDR3 in amino acids: CASSSFEGPHDEQFF. The CDR3 nucleotides read TGTGCCAGCAGTTCCTTTGAGGGCCCTCACGATGAGCAGTTCTTC.

This clone was picked up one time. This sequence joins TRBV11-2 and TRBJ2-3; 7 bases line up with TRBD2. V lost 1 base to trimming and J lost 2 bases; unmatched junction nucleotides: 6. The length of the CDR3 is 16 residues. Germline loops: CDR1 SGHAT, CDR2 FQNNGV. The CDR3 sequence is CASSLVGGTTTDTQYF. The CDR3 region has the DNA TGTGCCAGCAGCTTAGTCGGGGGGACCACCACAGATACGCAGTATTTT.

The count of this clone is one. The rearrangement joins TRBV29-1 to TRBJ1-1; TRBD1 agrees at 9 bases. This CDR3 spans 15 amino acids. J lost 5 bases, V lost 5 bases, and 12 bases had no gene match. The germline V gene has CDR1 SQVTM and CDR2 ANQGSEA. The CDR3 sequence: CSVIGGGQGSTEAFF. In DNA form, the CDR3 reads TGCAGCGTTATCGGTGGAGGACAGGGGTCTACTGAAGCTTTCTTT.

V gene TRBV9 combines with J gene TRBJ1-1; D gene unclear. Germline-derived CDR1 and CDR2 are SGDLS and YYNGEE. V dropped 4 bases and J dropped 3 bases, with 7 bases sitting between them. The CDR3 consists of 12 residues. The CDR3 DNA follows: TGTGCCAGCAGCTCTATGCACACTGAAGCTTTCTTT. Amino acids: CASSSMHTEAFF.

V usage is TRBV3-1 (or the pseudogene TRBV3-2) and J usage is TRBJ1-2; 7 positions match TRBD1. The junction had 13 bases not matched to a gene; V was cut back by 4 bases and J by 8 bases. Germline CDR1 and CDR2: LGHDT and YNNKEL (reference sequence). The CDR3 has 15 residues. CDR3: CASSPKGAASSGYTF. The CDR3 DNA reads as TGTGCCAGCAGCCCGAAGGGGGCGGCGAGTTCGGGCTACACCTTC.

V and J are TRBV30 and TRBJ1-2, with 7 bases that match TRBD1. V trimming: 2 bases; J trimming: 4 bases; junction bases outside the gene matches: 7. The CDR3 contains 14 residues. Per the germline V gene, CDR1 is GTSNPN and CDR2 is SVGIG (reference sequence). The CDR3 nucleotides read TGTGCCTGGAGTAGTCAGGGGGTCGGCTATGGCTACACCTTC. Its translation is CAWSSQGVGYGYTF.

J is TRBJ2-7 and V is TRBV23-1; 10 positions agree with TRBD2. TRBV23-1 is marked as an open reading frame, function uncertain. The V gene end was trimmed by 6 bases and the J gene end by 4 bases; junction bases not matched to a gene: 12. The CDR3 covers 16 residues. The CDR3 nucleotides read TGCGCCAGCAGCCTTCATGGGGCTAGCGGGAGATACGAGCAGTACTTC. It codes for CASSLHGASGRYEQYF.

The chain has TRBV19 and TRBJ1-1, with TRBD1 as a possible D gene (6 bases). CDR1 and CDR2 (germline): LNHDA, SQIVND (reference sequence). Trimming removed 3 bases from V and 4 bases from J, with 9 bases in between. The CDR3 has 13 residues. CDR3 in DNA: TGTGCCAGTAGTATCAGGGGTGGCACTGAAGCTTTCTTT. Its translation is CASSIRGGTEAFF.

The chain couples TRBV2 to TRBJ2-1, with 8 bases lining up with TRBD1. The CDR3 covers 16 residues. CDR1 is SNHLY, CDR2 FYNNEI, per germline. Trimming cost V 6 bases and J 5 bases; bases outside gene matches: 12. The CDR3 reads CASRRTPGQADNEQFF. CDR3 coding DNA: TGTGCCAGCAGAAGGACCCCGGGACAGGCTGACAATGAGCAGTTCTTC.

The chain combines TRBV14 with TRBJ2-3, with 12 bases matching TRBD2. The CDR3 totals 16 residues. CDR1 and CDR2 from the germline V gene are SGHDN and FVKESK. Losses at the gene ends were 3 bases for V and 5 bases for J; bases not matched to a gene: 6. This CDR3 is CASSHWTSGAVDTQYF. The CDR3 region has the DNA TGTGCCAGCAGCCACTGGACTAGCGGGGCAGTAGATACGCAGTATTTT.

V gene TRBV18 combines with J gene TRBJ1-2; no firm D call. Germline V gene sequence: CDR1 KGHSH, CDR2 LQKENI. This CDR3 comprises 13 residues. Trimming left V 4 bases short and J 5 bases short, with 11 bases between. CDR3 sequence reads: CASSQVGVYGYTF. In DNA form, the CDR3 reads TGTGCCAGCTCACAAGTCGGGGTTTATGGCTACACCTTC.

This rearrangement joins TRBV7-3 to TRBJ2-4, with TRBD1 identical over 9 bases. CDR1 is SGHTA and CDR2 is FQGTGA in the germline V gene. Trimming removed 5 bases from V and 7 bases from J; junction bases left unmatched: 9. There are 15 residues in the CDR3. The CDR3 DNA sequence: TGTGCCAGCAGCCTTGGGACAGGGTCCGGGAACATTCAGTACTTC. Amino acid sequence: CASSLGTGSGNIQYF.

The chain uses TRBV29-1 and TRBJ2-7, with TRBD1 matching over 7 bases. Germline V gene lookup returns CDR1 SQVTM and CDR2 ANQGSEA. The CDR3 covers 13 residues. With V trimmed by 4 bases and J by 3 bases, 6 bases remained unmatched. The CDR3 reads CSVVAAGGYEQYV. In DNA, the CDR3 is TGCAGCGTTGTCGCTGCAGGGGGCTACGAGCAGTACGTC.

The gene calls are TRBV7-2 and TRBJ2-5, with 12 positions matching TRBD2. Germline CDR1 reads SGHTA; CDR2 reads FQGNSA. The length of the CDR3 is 19 residues. With 5 bases clipped from V and 0 bases from J, the junction kept 13 bases outside the gene matches. CDR3 coding DNA: TGTGCCAGCAGCAGATCTAGCGGGGGGGCCACGCTGTACCAAGAGACCCAGTACTTC. Amino acid sequence: CASSRSSGGATLYQETQYF.

The chain combines TRBV7-2 with TRBJ2-3; 8 bases fit TRBD2. V was clipped by 3 bases and J by 2 bases; unmatched bases: 4. CDR1 is SGHTA, CDR2 FQGNSA, per germline. The CDR3 consists of 15 residues. Here the CDR3 reads CASSFGAGDTDTQYF. The CDR3 coding sequence is TGTGCCAGCAGCTTTGGAGCGGGAGACACAGATACGCAGTATTTT.

The rearrangement links TRBV19 to TRBJ2-2, with 8 bases identical to TRBD1. V lost 6 bases and J lost 7; bases outside the gene matches: 13. The CDR3 loop spans 16 amino acids. Germline CDR1 reads LNHDA; CDR2 reads SQIVND (reference sequence). For the CDR3, the DNA is TGTGCCAGTAGCCCCCTGGCCAGGGGGCGCATCGGGGAGCTGTTTTTT. Translating it yields CASSPLARGRIGELFF.

V gene TRBV7-3 combines with J gene TRBJ2-7; D is unclear. With 2 bases removed from V and 2 bases from J, the gap between germline ends came to 10 bases. Per germline, CDR1 SGHTA and CDR2 FQGTGA. The CDR3 runs 14 residues. CDR3 sequence: CASSLVKETYEQYV. CDR3 DNA: TGTGCCAGCAGCTTAGTTAAGGAGACCTACGAGCAGTACGTC.

The chain has TRBV7-3 and TRBJ2-5; 9 nucleotides agree with TRBD1. J was trimmed by 5 bases and V by 5 bases; bases with no gene match: 9. Germline V gives CDR1 SGHTA, CDR2 FQGTGA. The CDR3 extends over 15 amino acids. The CDR3 here is CASSPGQGRRETQYF. In nucleotides, the CDR3 is TGTGCCAGCAGCCCCGGACAGGGGCGCAGGGAGACCCAGTACTTC. The whole variable domain, remainder taken from reference TRBV7-3 and TRBJ2-5, is GAGVSQTPSNKVTEKGKYVELRCDPISGHTALYWYRQSLGQGPEFLIYFQGTGAADDSGLPNDRFFAVRPEGSVSTLKIQRTERGDSAVYLCASSPGQGRRETQYFGPGTRLLVL.